The 8 T cell receptor beta chains below all came from one sample that was sequenced in a study of shared clonotypes between healthy human individuals. Measured with immunoSEQ multiplex PCR; TCRdb has only the in-frame clones, and not every one. The data show about 1 million clones, around 74% seen once. The sequencing input was memory CD4+ T cells sorted from blood. Regarding subset: CD45RA-negative fraction. These receptors all stem from a man in his late teens or twenties in good health.

This chain connects TRBV28 to TRBJ2-1; the D gene could be TRBD1 or TRBD2 (5 bases each). Trimming took 6 bases from V and 2 from J, leaving 17 bases between them. The CDR3 has 16 amino acids. CDR1 is MDHEN, CDR2 SYDVKM, per germline. This CDR3 reads CASSSVGTEAYNEQFF. The CDR3 nucleotides are TGTGCCAGCAGCTCCGTGGGGACCGAAGCCTACAATGAGCAGTTCTTC. The variable domain in full, with the rest retrieved from reference TRBV28 and TRBJ2-1, is DVKVTQSSRYLVKRTGEKVFLECVQDMDHENMFWYRQDPGLGLRLIYFSYDVKMKEKGDIPEGYSVSREKKERFSLILESASTNQTSMYLCASSSVGTEAYNEQFFGPGTRLTVL.

This chain joins TRBV6-1 and TRBJ1-1, with 9 bases that match TRBD1. Unmatched junction bases numbered 8, after V lost 6 bases and J lost 3 bases. The CDR3 contains 15 residues. CDR1 and CDR2 from the germline V gene are MNHNS and SASEGT. The CDR3 protein is CASRVEQGAYTEAFF. DNA of the CDR3: TGTGCCAGCAGAGTTGAACAGGGGGCGTACACTGAAGCTTTCTTT.

This chain joins TRBV6-5 and TRBJ2-1; 12 nucleotides match TRBD2. Germline V gives CDR1 MNHEY, CDR2 SVGAGI. CDR3 length: 13 amino acids. Losses at the gene ends were 8 bases for V and 8 bases for J; bases not matched to a gene: 4. This CDR3 reads CASQLAGGDEQFF. The CDR3 nucleotides read TGTGCCAGCCAACTAGCGGGGGGTGATGAGCAGTTCTTC.

This clone was counted at least ten times. V is TRBV7-8 and J is TRBJ1-1; no clear D. The CDR3 extends over 14 amino acids. Germline values: CDR1 SGHVS, CDR2 FQNEAQ. Deletions cut 6 bases from V and 4 bases from J, with 15 bases between. The CDR3 nucleotides read TGTGCCAGCAGACGAGACGGAGGGAGCACTGAAGCTTTCTTT. The encoded protein is CASRRDGGSTEAFF.

The chain joins TRBV18 to TRBJ2-7, with TRBD1 matching over 8 bases. The CDR3 loop spans 16 amino acids. Germline CDR1 is KGHSH and CDR2 is LQKENI. After removal of 5 bases from V and 0 bases from J, the junction contained 9 bases not matched to a gene. The CDR3 DNA sequence: TGTGCCAGCTCATCCTACCGGACAGGGAGCTCCTACGAGCAGTACTTC. Translation: CASSSYRTGSSYEQYF.

There are a few counts of this clone. The V gene is TRBV6-6, the J gene TRBJ1-2; D might be TRBD1 (6 bases). V was pared by 0 bases and J by 8 bases, with 19 bases between. This CDR3 is 16 amino acids long. Germline assignment: CDR1 MNHNY and CDR2 SVGAGI (reference sequence). The CDR3 sequence: CASSYSGTGGVNGYTF. Here the CDR3 DNA reads TGTGCCAGCAGTTACTCCGGGACCGGGGGCGTCAACGGCTACACCTTC.

V and J are TRBV4-2 and TRBJ1-3; D may be TRBD1 (6 bases). V was cut by 5 bases and J by 0 bases, with 11 bases left in between. The CDR3 has 15 residues. CDR1 is LGHNA, CDR2 YNFKEQ, per germline. The CDR3 DNA is TGTGCCAGCAGCGACGACAGGTTCTCTGGAAACACCATATATTTT. Protein sequence: CASSDDRFSGNTIYF.

This chain links TRBV28 with TRBJ2-3; 11 bases match TRBD2. The junction had 7 bases not matched to a gene; V was cut back by 4 bases and J by 4 bases. The CDR3 is 16 residues long. Germline V gives CDR1 MDHEN, CDR2 SYDVKM. The CDR3 protein is CASSWGHSGGADTQYF. CDR3 nucleotides: TGTGCCAGCAGTTGGGGACATAGCGGGGGGGCAGATACGCAGTATTTT.